One T cell receptor beta chain is described in this entry. Its antigen remains unknown. Per germline, CDR1 SGHNT and CDR2 YYREEE (reference sequence). This CDR3 is 16 amino acids long. V shed 7 bases and J shed 0 bases, with 17 bases lying between them. The sample is drawn from a study of radiotherapy plus CTLA-4 blockade in lung cancer. Overall study: Objective response was observed in roughly 20% of patients, and disease control in around 31%. General study findings and limits: In blood, after radiotherapy plus ipilimumab, tumor-derived TCR clones expanded. Alongside interferon-beta, early blood T cell clone dynamics were reportedly the best predictor of response.

Patients in the study, people with chemo-refractory metastatic non-small-cell lung cancer, received focal radiation plus ipilimumab CTLA-4 blockade. Repertoires were generated with immunoSEQ multiplex PCR, while TCRdb's copy carries only in-frame clones and drops some. This sample has more than 90,000 clones, with 78% found just once. Sequenced material: peripheral blood, taken from a patient treated with radiotherapy plus ipilimumab. The sequence derives from a human donor with non-small cell lung cancer who had a partial response to radiotherapy plus ipilimumab. This chain joins TRBV5-4 and TRBJ1-5; D is uncertain. Written as DNA, the CDR3 is TGTGCCAGCCTATACGTCGGCGGAAATAGCAATCAGCCCCAGCATTTT. Its protein product is CASLYVGGNSNQPQHF. The full variable domain, rest sourced from reference TRBV5-4 and TRBJ1-5, is ETGVTQSPTHLIKTRGQQVTLRCSSQSGHNTVSWYQQALGQGPQFIFQYYREEENGRGNFPPRFSGLQFPNYSSELNVNALELDDSALYLCASLYVGGNSNQPQHFGDGTRLSIL.